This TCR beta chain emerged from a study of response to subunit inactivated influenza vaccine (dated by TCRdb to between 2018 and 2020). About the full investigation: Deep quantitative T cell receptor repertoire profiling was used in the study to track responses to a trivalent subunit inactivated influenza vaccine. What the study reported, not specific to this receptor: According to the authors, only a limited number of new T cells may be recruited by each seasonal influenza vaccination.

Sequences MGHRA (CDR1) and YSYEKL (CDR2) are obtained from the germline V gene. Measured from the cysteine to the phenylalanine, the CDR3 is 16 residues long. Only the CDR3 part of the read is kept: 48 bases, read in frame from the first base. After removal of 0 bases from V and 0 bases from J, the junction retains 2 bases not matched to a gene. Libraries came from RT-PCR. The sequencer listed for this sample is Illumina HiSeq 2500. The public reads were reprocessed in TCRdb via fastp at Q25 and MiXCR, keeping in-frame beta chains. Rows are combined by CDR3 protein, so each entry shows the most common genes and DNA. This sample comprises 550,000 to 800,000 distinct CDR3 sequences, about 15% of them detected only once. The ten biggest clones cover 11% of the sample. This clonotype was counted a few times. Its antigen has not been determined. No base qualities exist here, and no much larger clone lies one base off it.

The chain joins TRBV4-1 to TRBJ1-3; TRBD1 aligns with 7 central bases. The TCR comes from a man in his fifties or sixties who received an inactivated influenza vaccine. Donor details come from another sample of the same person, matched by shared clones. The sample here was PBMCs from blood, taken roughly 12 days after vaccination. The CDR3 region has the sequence CASSQEGQRSGNTIYF. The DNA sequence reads TGCGCCAGCAGCCAAGAGGGACAGCGCTCTGGAAACACCATATATTTT.